This entry is about one T cell receptor beta chain. The antigen is undetermined. The CDR3 spans 12 residues. Germline V CDR1 and CDR2: ENHRY, SYGVKD. The data belong to a study of monozygotic twins with inflammatory bowel disease. Amplification of TCRalpha and TCRbeta cDNA involved two nested PCRs that ran for about 17 and 10 cycles. TCRdb re-called the 5' RACE reads and shows each CDR3 protein once, DNA omitted. The sample includes 300,000 to 400,000 distinct CDR3 sequences. Points from the study as a whole: Especially with disease activity, IBD patients had fewer clonotypes in common with others than healthy twins did.

This sequence joins TRBV10-3 and TRBJ2-3. Sequenced input: blood. This TCR derives from a human donor with ulcerative colitis or Crohn's disease, or a healthy co-twin of an affected twin (not recorded which). This CDR3 reads CAISDTSDTQYF.